This T cell receptor (beta chain) was retrieved from a study of identical twins (dated by TCRdb to about 2016). At the level of the whole study: To test whether fetal clonotypes persist, the study used deep sequencing on TCR alpha and beta repertoires from monozygotic twins, unrelated adults of various ages, and cord blood. Replicate twin experiments were performed at different times using different library preparation protocols to rule out contamination.

All donors were healthy Caucasians. The twin cohort comprised three pairs of female monozygotic twins, all aged about 18 to 30 years. Positive isolation kits from Invitrogen were used to isolate CD4+ and CD8+ T cell populations. Worth noting for this clonotype: No cognate antigen has been identified for it. The sample holds no much larger clone one base away, and base qualities are not on file.

Library construction relied on 5' RACE. The sequencer listed for this sample is Illumina HiSeq 2000. A universal primer binding site was introduced by template switching, and a unique molecular identifier was present in the final cDNA, enabling accurate counting of TCR cDNA molecules. Specific primers in the conserved constant-segment region were used to synthesize first-strand cDNA for the TCR alpha and beta chains. To control for contamination, every cDNA library carried two barcodes: a SMART-Mk sample barcode plus Illumina barcodes. TruSeq adapter sequences along with Illumina sample barcodes were introduced in two successive PCR steps. Sequencing of the TCR alpha and beta cDNA libraries was done on the Illumina HiSeq platform using custom primers. As for how the authors treated the data: MiGEC was used to process raw reads and extract unique molecular identifiers, and MiXCR was used to find CDR3 positions. For each individual, recombination models were inferred using an EM algorithm with the repgenHMM and IGoR tools. Shared clonotype analysis was performed with the tcR package in R, normalizing sharing by the product of cloneset sizes. To study raw recombination without the effects of thymic and clonal selection, out-of-frame nonproductive sequences were analyzed. The public reads were quality trimmed at Q25 with fastp and then assembled into clones with MiXCR by TCRdb, keeping productive beta chains. Identical CDR3 protein sequences are pooled into one entry, listed with their most common genes and DNA. The V and J calls, along with clone size, are taken from TCRdb and not from the paper's own processing. A total of about 460,000 distinct CDR3 sequences appear in this sample, approximately 15% of them only once. The ten biggest clones cover 0.4% to 0.55% of the sample.

V drops 4 bases and J drops 2 bases, leaving 12 bases in between. As encoded in the germline V gene, CDR1 is SGHRS while CDR2 is YFSETQ. The CDR3 spans 14 residues, from the cysteine through the phenylalanine. Of all the DNA, just the CDR3 is kept, 42 bases in frame from base 1. What the work shows at the level of the full study, not this receptor alone: The excess sharing between twins in beta out-of-frame sequences was weaker because fewer shared sequences reduced the signal-to-noise ratio. Recombination models systematically underestimated out-of-frame TCR alpha sharing in monozygotic twins but agreed with sharing between unrelated individuals. Invariant T cells such as MAIT and iNKT could partly confound zero-insertion analyses, although diverse VJ usage argued against such confounding for most clonotypes. Compared with coincidental sharing between unrelated individuals, out-of-frame TCR alpha sequences shared between twins showed an excess of sequences with low generation probability. Abundant cord blood beta clonotypes carried fewer insertions; young adult naive repertoires showed a weaker similar trend, while memory repertoires showed none. Conclusions relied on cross-sectional statistical analysis, since the same donors could not be followed over many years.

A further study also used this sample, focusing on yellow fever vaccine responses in identical twins. The other study reports the following: According to the authors, the vaccine-induced T cell response in identical twins seemed to be partly convergent and partly specific to each individual. The study precisely tracked vaccine-responding T cell clones in identical twins.

Sequencing used CD4+ T cells sorted from blood. The chain uses TRBV5-1 and TRBJ2-5, with the D gene tentatively TRBD1 or TRBD2, based on 6 matching bases in each. This sequence was found in a woman under 30 in good health. The DNA reads as follows: TGCGCCAGCAGCCGGGGGACACGTCAAGAGACCCAGTACTTC. This translates into CASSRGTRQETQYF.